This T cell receptor beta chain came from a study of blood T cells in healthy people across ages (dated by TCRdb to 2013 to 2016). With regard to the full study: Template switching captured roughly one uniquely barcoded TCR beta cDNA molecule per two T cells in model experiments. Using deep sequencing normalized with unique cDNA molecular identifiers, the study measured how TCR beta repertoire diversity changes with age. Donors were grouped into four age groups: young (average roughly 15 years), middle-aged (under 40), aged (roughly 62) and long-lived (approximately 75). Donors of different ages were randomly distributed across sequencing lanes to avoid experimental bias. The study analyzed two additional independent replicas of 1 million unique cDNA reads from the same blood draw for two donors, one aged 18 to 30 and one aged 80 or older. What the research found in general, with its limitations: As age increased, observed TCR beta diversity per million T cells dropped in a roughly linear way, and a significant reduction was already evident by age around 41. The percentage of naive T cells measured by flow cytometry correlated strongly with observed TCR beta diversity. Estimates of total diversity from one million sequenced T cells were regarded as lower bounds and underestimates. Because the CMV infection status of the donors was unknown, age-related changes in expanded clonotypes may potentially have been confounded. The long-lived group showed more naive CD4+ T cells, fewer expanded clones and increased TCR diversity than the aged group, suggesting age selection. Bulk unsorted PBMC profiling prevented conclusive comparison of naive and antigen-experienced compartments.

Libraries were made using 5' RACE. TCRdb names Illumina HiSeq 2500 as the instrument used. The second PCR ran for about 7 to 11 cycles and used a J-beta primer mix along with a sample-barcoded 5' primer. Each TCR beta cDNA molecule received a unique molecular identifier from a template-switch 5' adaptor carrying 12 random nucleotides. At least 2.5 million CDR3-containing paired-end reads were obtained from each sample. First-strand cDNA synthesis was performed from all RNA using the Mint cDNA synthesis kit, with priming by a TRBC-specific oligonucleotide. Following uracil-DNA glycosylase treatment, all cDNA underwent a first 18-cycle PCR with the universal primers M1SS and BC2_uni_R. The published analysis was carried out like this. For normalization, 1 million high-quality reads were randomly selected from each sample, with every read carrying a distinct molecular identifier. Instead of being binned into consensus sequences, reads that shared molecular identifiers were thrown out. CDR3 identification, clonotype clustering and error correction used MiTCR with a Q25 quality threshold and the strictest error-elimination algorithm. A nonparametric unseen species model with Euler transformation was used to estimate lower-bound total TCR beta diversity. TCRdb reprocessed the public reads (quality trimming at Q25 with fastp, clone calling with MiXCR) and kept in-frame beta chains. Records with the same CDR3 protein are collapsed into one entry carrying the most frequent genes and DNA. These V and J calls rely on TCRdb rather than the paper's analysis. The sample records approximately 1,100,000 distinct CDR3 sequences, around 45% of which are singletons. About 19% of the sample lies in the top ten.

Only a few counts were recorded for this clonotype. The specificity of this receptor is unknown. Base qualities are not at hand, and no much larger clone is one base apart. Donors were a few dozen systemically healthy Caucasian individuals from Russia aged roughly 6 to 95 years. Each donor gave around 9.9 milliliters of peripheral blood, collected into EDTA-treated Vacutainer tubes. Ficoll-Paque density-gradient centrifugation was used to isolate PBMCs, with at least 6.5 million per sample. Trizol reagent was used to extract total RNA from PBMCs, with at least 6 micrograms per sample. Naive CD45RAhigh/CD27high T cell percentages were measured by flow cytometry on a PBMC aliquot from every donor. CDR1 and CDR2 are read off the germline V gene (reference sequence) as DFQATT and SNEGSKA. From cysteine to phenylalanine, the CDR3 is 17 amino acids long. Only CDR3 DNA remains: 51 bases, in frame from the first base. V is trimmed back by 6 bases and J by 4 bases, and the junction contains 14 bases that no gene match accounts for.

Sample: blood. The clonotype comes from a woman aged 60-75 years in good health. The sequence joins TRBV20-1 to TRBJ2-5; 13 middle bases align to TRBD2. This receptor has the CDR3 CSAVMGKGLAGRETQYF. The nucleotides are TGCAGTGCCGTAATGGGCAAGGGACTAGCGGGACGAGAGACCCAGTACTTC.